The clone carrying this T cell receptor beta chain was found many times. Its target is unknown. Germline CDR1 and CDR2: SGHNT and YYREEE (reference sequence). The CDR3 spans 16 residues. Trimming cost V 4 bases and J 2 bases, with 19 bases left between them. These data are taken from a study of T cells in Graves' hyperthyroidism and ophthalmopathy. Amplification of TCR beta CDR3 regions was performed using RNA transcripts as template. RT-PCR in the first round (using the HTBI primer set) targeted the TCR CDR3. One entry per CDR3 protein results from TCRdb running MiXCR on the multiplex PCR reads. The sample comprises 500,000 to 600,000 distinct CDR3 sequences, about 46% of which are singletons, and 44% rests with the top ten. Overall study findings and caveats: A model using 13 V-J features told ophthalmopathy apart from stable hyperthyroidism. Peripheral blood also featured most of the thyroid clonotypes expanded above 0.001.

The source material was peripheral blood or thyroid tissue (not recorded which). The chain is built from TRBV5-4 and TRBJ2-7; perhaps D is TRBD1 or TRBD2 (5 bases each). The source of this sequence is an adult woman with Graves' disease, either hyperthyroidism or ophthalmopathy (not recorded which). In nucleotides, the CDR3 is TGTGCCAGCAGCACTCCCGGGACGGCGATCCCCTACGAGCAGTACTTC. Its translation is CASSTPGTAIPYEQYF.